These T cell receptor beta chains were read from a single sample in a study of blood T cell repertoires in COVID-19. Produced via immunoSEQ multiplex PCR; TCRdb's table is partial and in-frame only. The sample holds 87,000 or so clones, about 87% seen once. Sequences were obtained from peripheral blood. The receptors originated from a man aged 40-49 years with acute or convalescent COVID-19. The CDR3 runs from the conserved cysteine through the conserved F or W. Fields, in order: CDR3 DNA, CDR3 protein, D gene, clone size, J gene, V gene. D genes are given only for firm matches. Clone size, where shown, is once, few, many, or a class for clones that have expanded.

TGTGCCAGCAGCCAACTCGGACAGGGGATATACAATGAGCAGTTCTTC | CASSQLGQGIYNEQFF | TRBD1 | NA | TRBJ2-1 | TRBV3-1/TRBV3-2
TGTGCCAGCAACACAGGACAGGACCAAGAGACCCAGTACTTC | CASNTGQDQETQYF | TRBD1 | NA | TRBJ2-5 | TRBV6-5
TGTGCCAGCAGTTCGACAGGTCTCAATGAGCAGTTCTTC | CASSSTGLNEQFF | NA | NA | TRBJ2-1 | TRBV6-2/TRBV6-3
TGTGCCTGGAGTGTACTCCAGCGTACATTCATAGATACGCAGTATTTT | CAWSVLQRTFIDTQYF | NA | NA | TRBJ2-3 | TRBV30
TGTGCCATCAGTATGACAGGGGGTGACTCAGCCAATGAAGCTTTCTTT | CAISMTGGDSANEAFF | TRBD1 | few | TRBJ1-1 | TRBV10-3
TGTGCCAGTAGTTTGACCCCGGACAGGTTTCGCGACACCGGGGAGCTGTTTTTT | CASSLTPDRFRDTGELFF | TRBD1 | NA | TRBJ2-2 | TRBV19
TGTGCCAGCAGCCAAGAGATGGATCAGGGTACCTACAATGAGCAGTTCTTC | CASSQEMDQGTYNEQFF | NA | NA | TRBJ2-1 | TRBV4-2
TGTGCCAGCAGTTACGGAACAGGGATGGCTGAAGCTTTCTTT | CASSYGTGMAEAFF | NA | once | TRBJ1-1 | TRBV6-5
TGTGCCACCCTACTTTCGACAGGTAAATATGGCTACACCTTC | CATLLSTGKYGYTF | NA | NA | TRBJ1-2 | TRBV6-5
TGTGCCAGCAGCTTAACCTTGGACAGCCCTATGGGCTACACCTTC | CASSLTLDSPMGYTF | NA | few | TRBJ1-2 | TRBV7-8
TGTGCCAGTAGTATAGAGGTAATAGCCGAGCAGTTCTTC | CASSIEVIAEQFF | NA | once | TRBJ2-1 | TRBV19
TGTGCCAGCTCGGAAGAGGTACTAGAGTACACTGAAGCTTTCTTT | CASSEEVLEYTEAFF | NA | NA | TRBJ1-1 | TRBV18
TGTGCCAGCAGTCCTAGCGGGAGTCGATCCTACGAGCAGTACTTC | CASSPSGSRSYEQYF | TRBD2 | NA | TRBJ2-7 | TRBV6-5
TGTGCCAGCTCCCCCGGACAGGGGGTAAACGAGCAGTACTTC | CASSPGQGVNEQYF | TRBD1 | few | TRBJ2-7 | TRBV18
TGTGCTAGTGGTTTGGGGCAGGGTGATTCGGGCAATCAGCCCCAGCATTTT | CASGLGQGDSGNQPQHF | NA | NA | TRBJ1-5 | TRBV12-5
TGTGCCAGCAGCGTAGACCCCCCTAGCGGGATAGAAAACATTCAGTACTTC | CASSVDPPSGIENIQYF | TRBD2 | NA | TRBJ2-4 | TRBV9
TGCAGTTGGCTATTCGGAGGCGAGCAGTACTTC | CSWLFGGEQYF | NA | NA | TRBJ2-7 | TRBV20-1
TGTGCCAGTAGTATTTCCATCCAGGATCTGGGCTGGACTGAAGCTTTCTTT | CASSISIQDLGWTEAFF | NA | NA | TRBJ1-1 | TRBV19
TGTGCCAGCAGTTACTATAGCAGAGTCCAAGAGACCCAGTACTTC | CASSYYSRVQETQYF | NA | NA | TRBJ2-5 | TRBV6-6
TGTGCCAGTCACGCCCCGGGACTAGCGGGAGATGACGAGCAGTACTTC | CASHAPGLAGDDEQYF | TRBD2 | few | TRBJ2-7 | TRBV2
TGTGCCAGCAGCTCTCCGGGACTAGCGGGGGGGCATCAGTTCTTC | CASSSPGLAGGHQFF | TRBD2 | NA | TRBJ2-1 | TRBV4-2
TGTGCCAGCAGCCAGGGGGGAAACCAGCCCCAGCATTTT | CASSQGGNQPQHF | TRBD1 | NA | TRBJ1-5 | TRBV9
TGCGCCAGCAGCACCTTAAAGACTAGCGGGGGCCGCGGAGGTGAGCAGTTCTTC | CASSTLKTSGGRGGEQFF | TRBD2 | NA | TRBJ2-1 | TRBV5-1
TGTGCCAGCAGCGTAGGGGGGGTCGTCACTGAAGCTTTCTTT | CASSVGGVVTEAFF | NA | NA | TRBJ1-1 | TRBV9
TGTGCCATCAGTGACCCTGGGACAGGGGTCTCACCTTATGGCTACACCTTC | CAISDPGTGVSPYGYTF | TRBD1 | NA | TRBJ1-2 | TRBV10-3
TGTGCCAGCAGACAGGGTTATGATCAGCCCCAGCATTTT | CASRQGYDQPQHF | NA | NA | TRBJ1-5 | TRBV6-6
TGTGCCAGCAGCGTAGGCGGAGTAGCACAAGAGACCCAGTACTTC | CASSVGGVAQETQYF | NA | NA | TRBJ2-5 | TRBV9
TGTGCCAGCAGCTTTAGCGGCGGGGAGAGCACAGATACGCAGTATTTT | CASSFSGGESTDTQYF | NA | NA | TRBJ2-3 | TRBV5-4
TGTGCCAGTAGTGTCTCCGGGGGGAACTATGGCTACACCTTC | CASSVSGGNYGYTF | NA | once | TRBJ1-2 | TRBV19
TGTGCCTGGAGTGTACAGGGTTCCGCGAACGGGGAAGGCTACACCTTC | CAWSVQGSANGEGYTF | NA | few | TRBJ1-2 | TRBV30
TGTGCCAGCAGTATGGGGCGGACCAATCAGCCCCAGCATTTT | CASSMGRTNQPQHF | NA | NA | TRBJ1-5 | TRBV5-5
TGTGCCAGCAGCCTTTTAGGCGGTACGGGGAGCTCCTATAATTCACCCCTCCACTTT | CASSLLGGTGSSYNSPLHF | NA | NA | TRBJ1-6 | TRBV27
TGTGCCAGCAGTGAAGGGTCGGTCATCGGAGCTTTCTTT | CASSEGSVIGAFF | NA | NA | TRBJ1-1 | TRBV2
TGTGCCAGCAGCCTAACTAGCGGAGGGGGGGCTCCAGAGACCCAGTACTTC | CASSLTSGGGAPETQYF | TRBD2 | NA | TRBJ2-5 | TRBV7-9
TGTGCCAGCAGCCAAGATTGGGGACAGGGGAAAGATACGCAGTATTTT | CASSQDWGQGKDTQYF | TRBD1 | NA | TRBJ2-3 | TRBV3-1/TRBV3-2
TGTGCCAGCAGGGGGGCAGGGGGATCCTACGAGCAGTACTTC | CASRGAGGSYEQYF | TRBD1 | NA | TRBJ2-7 | TRBV7-2
TGTGCCAGCAGCCTATCCCCCCCTAGACATGAGCAGTTCTTC | CASSLSPPRHEQFF | NA | NA | TRBJ2-1 | TRBV7-2
TGTGCCAGCTCACCACCCAACCACGGGGGCGAGCAGTACTTC | CASSPPNHGGEQYF | NA | NA | TRBJ2-7 | TRBV18
TGCGCCAGCAGCGAGGGAGGGGGTGAAGCTTTCTTT | CASSEGGGEAFF | NA | once | TRBJ1-1 | TRBV5-1
TGCGCCAGCAGCTTGGTCACAGCGAACACTGAAGCTTTCTTT | CASSLVTANTEAFF | NA | NA | TRBJ1-1 | TRBV5-1